The 21 T cell receptor beta chains in this list originate from one sample, sequenced in a study of blood T cell repertoires in COVID-19. Using immunoSEQ multiplex PCR, the repertoire was profiled, and TCRdb retains in-frame clones only, with some absent. The sample has about 170,000 clones; about 88% are singletons. What was sequenced was peripheral blood. These receptor sequences come from a woman aged 80 or over with COVID-19, enrolled during active disease.

The chain is built from TRBV6-2 or TRBV6-3 and TRBJ2-5; D unclear. Trimming stripped 6 bases from V and 2 bases from J, with 16 bases between. Germline CDR1 and CDR2: MNHEY and SVGEGT. The CDR3 loop spans 15 amino acids. Written as DNA, the CDR3 is TGTGCCAGCAGCCCCCCGGGTGCGATACAAGAGACCCAGTACTTC. Amino acids: CASSPPGAIQETQYF.

The chain recombines TRBV6-5 with TRBJ2-7; 10 nucleotides align to TRBD1. Trimming at V came to 7 bases and at J to 7 bases, leaving 13 bases not matched to a gene. From germline, CDR1 is MNHEY and CDR2 SVGAGI. This CDR3 contains 15 residues. The CDR3 protein is CASKTGTGVSGEQYF. CDR3 nucleotides: TGTGCCAGCAAGACCGGGACAGGGGTTTCGGGGGAGCAGTACTTC.

V is TRBV3-1 (or the pseudogene TRBV3-2) and J is TRBJ1-1; D gene unclear. Germline CDR1 LGHDT, CDR2 YNNKEL (reference sequence). V lost 2 bases and J 0 bases, leaving 10 bases between the germline ends. The CDR3 is 15 amino acids. This chain's CDR3 is CASSQSQVVNTEAFF. Here the CDR3 DNA reads TGTGCCAGCAGCCAATCCCAGGTGGTGAACACTGAAGCTTTCTTT.

This clone turned up a few times. V and J are TRBV27 and TRBJ1-3; 7 bases align to TRBD1. J was trimmed by 0 bases and V by 5 bases; bases with no gene match: 7. The CDR3 spans 16 residues. Germline CDR1 and CDR2: MNHEY and SMNVEV (reference sequence). The CDR3: CASSPLDRSSGNTIYF. The CDR3 DNA reads TGTGCCAGCAGTCCACTGGACAGGAGCTCTGGAAACACCATATATTTT.

In its sample, this clone was seen once. The chain is built from TRBV28 and TRBJ1-3; D is undetermined. This CDR3 is 13 amino acids long. The germline V gene has CDR1 MDHEN and CDR2 SYDVKM. The V end was cut by 7 bases, the J end by 0 bases, with 7 bases between. The CDR3 DNA follows: TGTGCCAGCACCCCCCTCTCTGGAAACACCATATATTTT. It translates to CASTPLSGNTIYF.

This sequence joins TRBV14 and TRBJ2-7; tentatively, D is TRBD1 (5 bases). Per germline, CDR1 SGHDN and CDR2 FVKESK. The length of the CDR3 is 18 residues. The CDR3 spells CPDVSWPKGRWVEDEQYF. The CDR3 DNA follows: TGTCCCGACGTAAGCTGGCCGAAGGGGCGGTGGGTGGAAGACGAGCAGTACTTC.

The V call is TRBV4-1, the J call TRBJ2-7; 8 bases are a match to TRBD2. Losses at the gene ends were 4 bases for V and 1 base for J; bases not matched to a gene: 9. There are 16 residues in the CDR3. CDR1 MGHRA and CDR2 YSYEKL come from the germline V gene. CDR3 nucleotide sequence: TGCGCCAGCAGCCCGTCAACTAGCGGCTTATCCTACGAGCAGTACTTC. Encoded protein: CASSPSTSGLSYEQYF.

V usage is TRBV3-1 (or the pseudogene TRBV3-2) and J usage is TRBJ2-7; 11 positions agree with TRBD2. CDR1 and CDR2 (germline): LGHDT, YNNKEL (reference sequence). With 4 bases clipped from V and 13 bases from J, the junction kept 6 bases outside the gene matches. CDR3 length equals 12 residues. The CDR3 sequence: CASSLGTSGFYF. The CDR3 nucleotides are TGTGCCAGCAGCCTCGGGACTAGCGGATTTTACTTC.

This chain uses TRBV18 with TRBJ1-5; no clear D. The CDR3 is 16 residues long. Deletions cut 4 bases from V and 2 bases from J, with 15 bases between. Germline V CDR1 and CDR2: KGHSH, LQKENI. CDR3 region: CASSLVLQEGNQPQHF. Written as DNA, the CDR3 is TGTGCCAGCTCACTTGTCCTCCAGGAGGGCAATCAGCCCCAGCATTTT.

This rearrangement joins TRBV7-8 to TRBJ1-2, with D uncertain. The germline V and J ends were trimmed by 1 base and 6 bases, with 12 bases remaining between them. Germline V CDR1 and CDR2: SGHVS, FQNEAQ. There are 14 residues in the CDR3. In nucleotides, the CDR3 is TGTGCCAGCAGCTTAGGGGCGGGATCGGATGGCTACACCTTC. As protein: CASSLGAGSDGYTF.

The chain employs TRBV5-4 and TRBJ1-6; the D gene is possibly TRBD1 (6 bases). The CDR3 length is 15 residues. Germline CDR1 SGHNT, CDR2 YYREEE (reference sequence). Trimming cost V 5 bases and J 6 bases, with 15 bases left between them. CDR3 nucleotide sequence: TGTGCCAGCAGGATGCAAACAGGGATTAATTCACCCCTCCACTTT. Its translation: CASRMQTGINSPLHF.

The chain links TRBV7-2 to TRBJ1-5, with 7 bases aligning to TRBD1. V dropped 5 bases and J dropped 4; count of bases not matched to a gene: 8. Germline loops: CDR1 SGHTA, CDR2 FQGNSA. The CDR3 sequence is 15 residues long. The CDR3 here is CASSLTGLGNQPQHF. CDR3 DNA: TGTGCCAGCAGCCTGACAGGGTTGGGGAATCAGCCCCAGCATTTT.

The chain carries TRBV7-9 and TRBJ2-5, with D tentatively TRBD1 (6 bases). V lost 2 bases and J lost 5, with 12 bases in between. Germline V gives CDR1 SEHNR, CDR2 FQNEAQ (reference sequence). This CDR3 contains 14 residues. CDR3 in amino acids: CASSLSSGAETQYF. In DNA form, the CDR3 reads TGTGCCAGCAGCTTAAGTTCAGGGGCCGAGACCCAGTACTTC.

This rearrangement joins TRBV5-1 to TRBJ2-5, with D tentatively TRBD1 (6 bases). The CDR3 length is 13 residues. Germline V gene lookup returns CDR1 SGHRS and CDR2 YFSETQ. V was cut by 2 bases and J by 4 bases, with 9 bases left in between. The CDR3 protein is CASSFGGLETQYF. The CDR3 DNA is TGCGCCAGCAGCTTTGGGGGCCTAGAGACCCAGTACTTC. The variable domain in full, completed from reference TRBV5-1 and TRBJ2-5, reads KAGVTQTPRYLIKTRGQQVTLSCSPISGHRSVSWYQQTPGQGLQFLFEYFSETQRNKGNFPGRFSGRQFSNSRSEMNVSTLELGDSALYLCASSFGGLETQYFGPGTRLLVL.

The V call is TRBV4-1, the J call TRBJ2-7, with 7 bases matching TRBD2. The CDR3 is 17 amino acids. Trimming removed 3 bases from V and 7 bases from J; junction bases left unmatched: 18. Germline V gene lookup returns CDR1 MGHRA and CDR2 YSYEKL. CDR3 nucleotides: TGCGCCAGCAGCCATCCCCATAGCGGGCGCCTTACCCGGGAGCAGTACTTC. Translating it yields CASSHPHSGRLTREQYF.

This chain connects TRBV6-5 to TRBJ1-5; weak D call: TRBD1 (6 bases). The CDR3 covers 14 residues. Germline V gene lookup returns CDR1 MNHEY and CDR2 SVGAGI. V lost 6 bases, J lost 2 bases, and 11 bases lay in between. This CDR3 is CASSYREGNQPQHF. Here the CDR3 DNA reads TGTGCCAGCAGCTACAGGGAGGGCAATCAGCCCCAGCATTTT.

V and J are TRBV19 and TRBJ2-1, with D perhaps TRBD1 (5 bases). The ends were cut back, 3 bases at V and 7 bases at J, with 16 bases in the middle. CDR1 LNHDA and CDR2 SQIVND come from the germline V gene (reference sequence). This CDR3 has 15 amino acids. The DNA of the CDR3 is TGTGCCAGTAGTATCCCAGGGATTGTGTTTAATGAGCAGTTCTTC. It specifies CASSIPGIVFNEQFF.

The sample holds one count of this clone. CDR3 coding DNA: TGTGCCAGCAGCATAGGGGGGACAGGGCACTATGGCTACACCTTC. Encoded protein: CASSIGGTGHYGYTF. The V and J genes are TRBV27 and TRBJ1-2, with 9 nucleotides matching TRBD1. CDR1 is MNHEY and CDR2 is SMNVEV in the germline V gene (reference sequence). CDR3 size: 15 residues. The junction had 8 bases not matched to a gene; V was cut back by 6 bases and J by 3 bases.

This clone was seen a handful of times. This chain uses TRBV7-2 with TRBJ2-1; 10 bases agree with TRBD2. The CDR3 spans 16 residues. Germline-derived CDR1 and CDR2 are SGHTA and FQGNSA. Losses at the gene ends were 3 bases for V and 6 bases for J; bases not matched to a gene: 8. The chain's CDR3 is CASSLSSGSRGNEQFF. CDR3 DNA sequence: TGTGCCAGCAGCTTGTCTAGCGGGAGTAGGGGCAATGAGCAGTTCTTC.

The chain joins TRBV6-6 to TRBJ2-7, with 8 bases lining up with TRBD2. CDR1 and CDR2 (germline): MNHNY, SVGAGI (reference sequence). The J segment lost 5 bases and the V segment lost 2 bases, leaving 8 bases of the junction unmatched. The CDR3 covers 15 residues. The CDR3 spells CASSYVSGGPHEQYF. The CDR3, as DNA: TGTGCCAGCAGTTACGTGTCGGGAGGGCCGCACGAGCAGTACTTC.

The chain carries TRBV12-3 or TRBV12-4 and TRBJ1-3, with D possibly TRBD1 on 5 matching bases. V lost 4 bases and J lost 1, with 5 bases in between. The CDR3 is made up of 13 amino acids. The CDR3 protein is CASSSGSGNTIYF. CDR3 nucleotides: TGTGCCAGCAGTTCAGGGTCTGGAAACACCATATATTTT.